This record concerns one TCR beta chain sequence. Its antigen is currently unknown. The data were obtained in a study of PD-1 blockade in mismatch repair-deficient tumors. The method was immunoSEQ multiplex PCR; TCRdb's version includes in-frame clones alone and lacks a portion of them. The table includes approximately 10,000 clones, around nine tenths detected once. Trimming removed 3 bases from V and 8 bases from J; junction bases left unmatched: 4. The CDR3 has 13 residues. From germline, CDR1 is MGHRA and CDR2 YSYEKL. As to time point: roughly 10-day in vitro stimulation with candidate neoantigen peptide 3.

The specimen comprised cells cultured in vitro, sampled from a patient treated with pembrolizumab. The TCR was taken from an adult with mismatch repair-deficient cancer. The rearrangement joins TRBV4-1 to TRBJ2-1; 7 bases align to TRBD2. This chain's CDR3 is CASSHVAGDEQFF. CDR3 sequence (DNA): TGCGCCAGCAGCCATGTCGCGGGAGATGAGCAGTTCTTC.